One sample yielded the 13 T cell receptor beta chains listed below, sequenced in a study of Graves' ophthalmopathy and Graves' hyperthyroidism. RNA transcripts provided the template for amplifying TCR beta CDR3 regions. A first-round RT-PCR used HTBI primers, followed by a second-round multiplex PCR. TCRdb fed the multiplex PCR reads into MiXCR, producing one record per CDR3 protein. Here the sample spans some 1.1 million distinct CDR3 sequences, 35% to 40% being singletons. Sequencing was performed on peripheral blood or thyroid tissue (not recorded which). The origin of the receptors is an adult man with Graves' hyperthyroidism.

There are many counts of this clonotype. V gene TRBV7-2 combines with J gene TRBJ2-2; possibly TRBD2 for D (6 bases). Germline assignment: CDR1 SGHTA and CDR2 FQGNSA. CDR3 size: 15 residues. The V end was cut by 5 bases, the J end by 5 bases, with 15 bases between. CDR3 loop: CASSTRDRPTGELFF. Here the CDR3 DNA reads TGTGCCAGCAGCACGCGGGACCGCCCGACCGGGGAGCTGTTTTTT. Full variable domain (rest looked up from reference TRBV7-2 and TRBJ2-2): GAGVSQSPSNKVTEKGKDVELRCDPISGHTALYWYRQSLGQGLEFLIYFQGNSAPDKSGLPSDRFSAERTGGSVSTLTIQRTQQEDSAVYLCASSTRDRPTGELFFGEGSRLTVL.

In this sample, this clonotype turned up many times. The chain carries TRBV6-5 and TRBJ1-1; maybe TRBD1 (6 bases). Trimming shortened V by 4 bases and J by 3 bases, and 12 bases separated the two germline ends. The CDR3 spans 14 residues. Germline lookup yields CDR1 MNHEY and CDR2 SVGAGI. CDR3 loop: CASSSRTDYTEAFF. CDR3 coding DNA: TGTGCCAGCAGTTCCAGGACAGATTACACTGAAGCTTTCTTT.

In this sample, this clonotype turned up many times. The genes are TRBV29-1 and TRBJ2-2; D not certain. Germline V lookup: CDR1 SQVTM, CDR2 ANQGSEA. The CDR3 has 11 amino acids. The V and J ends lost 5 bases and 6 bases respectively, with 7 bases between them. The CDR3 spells CSVSVSGELFF. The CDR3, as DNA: TGCAGCGTTTCAGTGTCCGGGGAGCTGTTTTTT.

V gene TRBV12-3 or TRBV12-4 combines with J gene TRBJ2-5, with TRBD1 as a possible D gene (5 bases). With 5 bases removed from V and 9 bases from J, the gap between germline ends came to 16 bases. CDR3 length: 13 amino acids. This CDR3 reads CASSTDSGQPQYF. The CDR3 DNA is TGTGCCAGCAGTACAGACAGTGGGCAGCCCCAGTACTTC.

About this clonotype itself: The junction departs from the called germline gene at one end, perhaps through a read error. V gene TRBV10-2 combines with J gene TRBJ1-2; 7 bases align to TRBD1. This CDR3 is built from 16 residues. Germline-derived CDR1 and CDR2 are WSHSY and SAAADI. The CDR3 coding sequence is TGTGCCAGCAGTTCCCCAGGGGGGACAGCGAGCTATGGCTACACCTTC. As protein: CASSSPGGTASYGYTF.

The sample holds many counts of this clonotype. In DNA form, the CDR3 reads TGTGCCATCAGTGAGGTCCCACGAGCCCCCACCTATGGCTACACCTTC. It specifies CAISEVPRAPTYGYTF. The chain employs TRBV10-3 and TRBJ1-2, with D hard to call. With 2 bases removed from V and 4 bases from J, the gap between germline ends came to 17 bases. This CDR3 comprises 16 residues. In germline, CDR1 is ENHRY, CDR2 SYGVKD.

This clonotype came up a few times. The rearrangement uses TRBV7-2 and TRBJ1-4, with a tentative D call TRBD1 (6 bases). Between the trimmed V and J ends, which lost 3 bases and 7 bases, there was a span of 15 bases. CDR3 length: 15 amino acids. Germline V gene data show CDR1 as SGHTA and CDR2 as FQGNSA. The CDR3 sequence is CASSFARGRVEKLFF. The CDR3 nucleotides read TGTGCCAGCAGCTTTGCCAGGGGTCGAGTTGAAAAACTGTTTTTT.

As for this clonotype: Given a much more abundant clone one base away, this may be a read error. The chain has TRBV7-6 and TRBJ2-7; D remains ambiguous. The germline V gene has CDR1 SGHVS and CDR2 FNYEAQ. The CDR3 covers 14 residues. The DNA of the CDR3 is TGTGCCAGCAGGGGGTTGGATTTAATCCACGAGCAGAACTTC. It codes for CASRGLDLIHEQNF.

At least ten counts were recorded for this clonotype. In DNA, the CDR3 is TGTGCCAGCAGTCCGGGACAGGGCCTCGGACAGCCCCAGCATTTT. Amino acid sequence: CASSPGQGLGQPQHF. This rearrangement joins TRBV12-3 or TRBV12-4 to TRBJ1-5; 9 bases agree with TRBD1. This CDR3 is built from 15 residues. V trimming: 5 bases; J trimming: 7 bases; junction bases outside the gene matches: 9.

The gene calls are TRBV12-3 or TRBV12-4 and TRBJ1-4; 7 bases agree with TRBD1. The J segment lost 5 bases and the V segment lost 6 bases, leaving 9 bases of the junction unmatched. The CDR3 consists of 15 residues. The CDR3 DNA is TGTGCCAGCAGACCCCGACAGGGCAACAATGAAAAACTGTTTTTT. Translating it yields CASRPRQGNNEKLFF.

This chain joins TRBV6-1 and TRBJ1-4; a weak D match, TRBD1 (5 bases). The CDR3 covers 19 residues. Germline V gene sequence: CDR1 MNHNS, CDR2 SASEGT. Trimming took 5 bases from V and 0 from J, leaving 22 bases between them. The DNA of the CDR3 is TGTGCCAGCAGTATTCAGGAGACAGTCCATGTTGCAACTAATGAAAAACTGTTTTTT. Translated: CASSIQETVHVATNEKLFF.

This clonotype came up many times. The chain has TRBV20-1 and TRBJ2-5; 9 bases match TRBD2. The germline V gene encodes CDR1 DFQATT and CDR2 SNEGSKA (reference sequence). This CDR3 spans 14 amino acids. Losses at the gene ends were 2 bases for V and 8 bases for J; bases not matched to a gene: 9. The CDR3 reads CSARPRGRAFTQYF. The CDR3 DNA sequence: TGCAGTGCTAGACCCCGCGGGAGGGCCTTCACCCAGTACTTC.

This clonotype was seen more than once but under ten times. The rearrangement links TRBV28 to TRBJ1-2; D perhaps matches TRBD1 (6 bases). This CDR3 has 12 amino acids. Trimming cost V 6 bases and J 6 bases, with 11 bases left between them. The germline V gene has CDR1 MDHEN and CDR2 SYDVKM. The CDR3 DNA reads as TGTGCCAGCAGCAAGGACAGCGATGGCTACACCTTC. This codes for CASSKDSDGYTF.